The next 20 T cell receptor beta chains were all read from a single sample in a study of blood T cell repertoires in COVID-19 (dated by TCRdb to the early 2020s). Libraries were constructed by the immunoSEQ multiplex PCR assay. The source is immuneACCESS, and TCRdb retained only in-frame sequences with V and J called. Part of the clones is not carried over; for the studies checked, unresolved V genes explain less than half of this, and the remainder is unexplained. The sample has about 100,000 clones on record, 75% to 90% of them singletons. The ten largest account for about 34% of the sample. Sequences were obtained from peripheral blood. The source is a woman aged 80 or over with acute or convalescent COVID-19.

The gene calls are TRBV2 and TRBJ2-2; 9 nucleotides align to TRBD2. The CDR3 is 17 amino acids. V shed 6 bases, J shed 2 bases, and the junction held 10 bases outside the gene matches. The germline gives CDR1 SNHLY, CDR2 FYNNEI. The CDR3 region is CASRAGGYRYNTGELFF. CDR3 bases: TGTGCCAGCAGGGCGGGAGGGTACAGGTACAACACCGGGGAGCTGTTTTTT.

The chain is built from TRBV23-1 and TRBJ1-5; 7 positions match TRBD1. TRBV23-1 qualifies as an ORF whose function is uncertain. The CDR3 has 21 amino acids. V was pared by 5 bases and J by 0 bases, with 22 bases of the junction left unmatched. The CDR3 reads CASSSIDRGTERDNSNQPQHF. The CDR3, as DNA: TGCGCCAGCAGTTCAATAGATAGAGGGACAGAAAGAGACAATAGCAATCAGCCCCAGCATTTT.

This chain uses TRBV24-1 with TRBJ2-5, with D perhaps TRBD2 (6 bases). V was clipped by 4 bases and J by 4 bases, with 12 bases between them. Germline loops: CDR1 KGHDR, CDR2 SFDVKD. CDR3 length equals 14 residues. The CDR3 is CATSDTGTPETQYF. CDR3 sequence (DNA): TGTGCCACCAGTGACACCGGGACTCCAGAGACCCAGTACTTC.

The V call is TRBV2, the J call TRBJ2-7; 9 bases are a match to TRBD1. The CDR3 length is 14 residues. The germline gives CDR1 SNHLY, CDR2 FYNNEI. V lost 4 bases, J lost 2 bases, and 3 bases stayed unmatched. CDR3 sequence (DNA): TGTGCCAGCAGTGCATGGACAGGGGCCTACGAGCAGTACTTC. Translation gives CASSAWTGAYEQYF.

This sequence joins TRBV4-1 and TRBJ2-4; D gene uncertain. The germline V and J ends were trimmed by 3 bases and 1 base, with 10 bases remaining between them. This CDR3 comprises 15 residues. Germline V gene sequence: CDR1 MGHRA, CDR2 YSYEKL. CDR3 sequence: CASSHLQSAKNIQYF. The CDR3 DNA is TGCGCCAGCAGCCATCTACAGTCCGCCAAAAACATTCAGTACTTC.

V usage is TRBV6-5 and J usage is TRBJ1-2; tentatively, D is TRBD1 (5 bases). Germline CDR1 and CDR2: MNHEY and SVGAGI. CDR3 length: 13 amino acids. The V end was cut by 5 bases, the J end by 4 bases, with 11 bases between. In DNA form, the CDR3 reads TGTGCCAGCAGTAAACGGCAGGGCTATGGCTACACCTTC. Amino acid sequence: CASSKRQGYGYTF.

The chain is built from TRBV9 and TRBJ1-6; 7 bases are a match to TRBD1. This CDR3 is built from 14 residues. CDR1 and CDR2 (germline): SGDLS, YYNGEE. The V segment lost 3 bases and the J segment 7 bases; nucleotides outside the gene matches: 4. The CDR3 DNA sequence: TGTGCCAGCAGCGGACAGGGTCCGAATTCACCCCTCCACTTT. This codes for CASSGQGPNSPLHF.

This clone was observed a few times. This chain connects TRBV6-2 or TRBV6-3 to TRBJ1-5, with 7 bases fitting TRBD1. The CDR3 is 15 amino acids. The germline V gene encodes CDR1 MNHEY and CDR2 SVGEGT. The trim removed 2 bases at V and 6 bases at J, leaving 7 bases unmatched. The CDR3 sequence: CASSYEGALSQPQHF. The CDR3 DNA reads as TGTGCCAGCAGTTACGAGGGGGCCTTGAGTCAGCCCCAGCATTTT.

V is TRBV28 and J is TRBJ1-1; TRBD1 aligns across 8 bases. Germline V gene lookup returns CDR1 MDHEN and CDR2 SYDVKM. This CDR3 comprises 10 residues. Trimming cost V 6 bases and J 10 bases; bases outside gene matches: 1. CDR3 amino acids: CASRGQGAFF. The CDR3 DNA reads TGTGCCAGCAGAGGACAGGGAGCTTTCTTT.

The chain joins TRBV5-1 to TRBJ1-6; D unresolved. Germline loops: CDR1 SGHRS, CDR2 YFSETQ. The CDR3 covers 15 residues. Trimming took 0 bases from V and 7 from J, leaving 11 bases between them. CDR3 coding DNA: TGCGCCAGCAGCTTGGAGGGAGTACACAATTCACCCCTCCACTTT. Its protein is CASSLEGVHNSPLHF. Full variable domain (missing parts from reference TRBV5-1 and TRBJ1-6): KAGVTQTPRYLIKTRGQQVTLSCSPISGHRSVSWYQQTPGQGLQFLFEYFSETQRNKGNFPGRFSGRQFSNSRSEMNVSTLELGDSALYLCASSLEGVHNSPLHFGNGTRLTVT.

Regarding this clone: The sample contains more than one DNA sequence encoding this CDR3. This chain connects TRBV5-1 to TRBJ2-7, with TRBD1 matching 7 bases. CDR3 size: 14 residues. The junction had 2 bases not matched to a gene; V was cut back by 0 bases and J by 2 bases. Looked up from germline, CDR1 is SGHRS and CDR2 is YFSETQ. CDR3 bases: TGCGCCAGCAGCTTGGACCAGGGGGCCTACGAGCAGTACTTC. This encodes CASSLDQGAYEQYF. The whole variable domain, remainder taken from reference TRBV5-1 and TRBJ2-7, is KAGVTQTPRYLIKTRGQQVTLSCSPISGHRSVSWYQQTPGQGLQFLFEYFSETQRNKGNFPGRFSGRQFSNSRSEMNVSTLELGDSALYLCASSLDQGAYEQYFGPGTRLTVT.

This chain joins TRBV6-6 and TRBJ1-1; D might be TRBD1 (6 bases). The CDR3 extends over 14 amino acids. Germline V gene lookup returns CDR1 MNHNY and CDR2 SVGAGI (reference sequence). Trimming removed 6 bases at V and 0 bases at J, with 11 bases between. The CDR3 loop is CASRYDRMNTEAFF. CDR3 bases: TGTGCCAGCAGGTACGACAGGATGAACACTGAAGCTTTCTTT.

The chain uses TRBV11-2 and TRBJ1-1, with D maybe TRBD1 (5 bases). CDR1 is SGHAT, CDR2 FQNNGV, per germline. CDR3 length equals 19 residues. V was pared by 2 bases and J by 1 base, with 23 bases between. The CDR3 DNA follows: TGTGCCAGCAGCTTACTCTTGATGCCGGGGGACGAAACGAACACTGAAGCTTTCTTT. It yields the protein CASSLLLMPGDETNTEAFF.

The gene calls are TRBV10-3 and TRBJ2-3, with 8 bases fitting TRBD2. Looked up from germline, CDR1 is ENHRY and CDR2 is SYGVKD. This CDR3 is built from 15 residues. With V trimmed by 8 bases and J by 4 bases, 11 bases remained unmatched. The CDR3 reads CAIGASGGLSDTQYF. DNA for the CDR3: TGTGCCATCGGAGCCTCGGGGGGGCTCTCAGATACGCAGTATTTT.

The chain uses TRBV7-2 and TRBJ1-1; no reliable D call. The CDR3 consists of 12 residues. Trimming stripped 5 bases from V and 5 bases from J, with 9 bases between. Germline lookup yields CDR1 SGHTA and CDR2 FQGNSA. CDR3 sequence reads: CASSLLRTEAFF. The CDR3 DNA is TGTGCCAGCAGCCTTCTGCGGACTGAAGCTTTCTTT.

CDR3 in amino acids: CAITKDRVNTGELFF. The CDR3 nucleotides are TGTGCCATCACTAAGGACAGGGTCAACACCGGGGAGCTGTTTTTT. The chain combines TRBV10-3 with TRBJ2-2, with 8 bases matching TRBD1. J gave up 2 bases and V 7 bases, and 6 bases lay outside the gene matches. CDR1 is ENHRY, CDR2 SYGVKD, per germline. There are 15 residues in the CDR3.

The rearrangement links TRBV30 to TRBJ2-7, with 9 bases matching TRBD1. This CDR3 contains 15 residues. Germline V lookup: CDR1 GTSNPN, CDR2 SVGIG (reference sequence). J gave up 12 bases and V 1 base, and 16 bases lay outside the gene matches. This CDR3 is CAWSENRGQGYRRYF. In nucleotides, the CDR3 is TGTGCCTGGAGTGAAAACCGGGGACAGGGATACCGACGGTACTTC.

The chain carries TRBV3-1 (or the pseudogene TRBV3-2) and TRBJ1-4, with 10 bases matching TRBD1. V lost 0 bases to trimming and J lost 10 bases; unmatched junction nucleotides: 11. This CDR3 is built from 17 residues. The V gene's germline CDR1 is LGHDT and CDR2 YNNKEL (reference sequence). The CDR3 spells CASSQEGFGTGVVKLFF. The CDR3 DNA is TGTGCCAGCAGCCAAGAAGGTTTCGGGACAGGGGTTGTAAAACTGTTTTTT.

The CDR3 is CASSVPGLISGANVLTF. The CDR3 DNA is TGTGCCAGCAGTGTCCCGGGTCTAATCTCTGGGGCCAACGTCCTGACTTTC. The chain combines TRBV28 with TRBJ2-6; D call uncertain. This CDR3 comprises 17 residues. Germline V CDR1 and CDR2: MDHEN, SYDVKM. The V end lost 5 bases, the J end lost 0 bases, and 14 bases lay between the germline ends.

The chain combines TRBV10-3 with TRBJ1-1; D possibly corresponds to TRBD1 (6 bases). The germline gives CDR1 ENHRY, CDR2 SYGVKD. The CDR3 totals 13 residues. V lost 4 bases and J lost 7, with 13 bases in between. The CDR3 DNA sequence: TGTGCCATCAGTGGTGGGGGGGCTGGTGAAGCTTTCTTT. The encoded protein is CAISGGGAGEAFF.